These T cell receptor beta chains were read from a single sample in a study of cytomegalovirus exposure and HLA in healthy donors. Only in-frame clones appear in the TCRdb table, and some are missing; sequencing was by immunoSEQ multiplex PCR. The sample lists 200,000 or so clones; 87% were seen once. The source material was PBMCs. Receptors were obtained from a woman aged 18-35 years in good health and CMV-seropositive. Both conserved end residues are part of each CDR3. Fields, in order: J gene, V gene, CDR3 protein.

TRBJ2-7 | TRBV27 | CASSLAAGDNYEQYF
TRBJ2-7 | TRBV5-1 | CASTYRSGSSYEQYF
TRBJ2-2 | TRBV18 | CASSPSSAANTGELFF
TRBJ2-7 | TRBV7-9 | CASSLASRGHYEQYF
TRBJ1-4 | TRBV6-5 | CASSSDRAEKLFF
TRBJ2-7 | TRBV2 | CASSGGTGSYEQYF
TRBJ1-5 | TRBV7-2 | CASSQEGLSNQPQHF
TRBJ2-7 | TRBV19 | CASSTRGVKTYEQYF
TRBJ2-1 | TRBV2 | CAKRGPRGGNEQFF
TRBJ2-7 | TRBV25-1 | CASSGLAGGEGNEQYF
TRBJ2-3 | TRBV28 | CASSFDFGLVSTDTQYF
TRBJ2-2 | TRBV7-3 | CASSFTGESTGELFF
TRBJ2-2 | TRBV7-9 | CASSSGGSGELFF
TRBJ2-1 | TRBV27 | CASSSSGQGHNEQFF
TRBJ1-2 | TRBV27 | CASSLLGGNYGYTF
TRBJ2-1 | TRBV30 | CAWSRGTGLVVGGQFF
TRBJ1-5 | TRBV6-7 | CASSFRTGRCNQPQHF
TRBJ2-3 | TRBV4-1 | CASSQGLAGTGADTQYF
TRBJ1-2 | TRBV2 | CASSVGQGAGYTF
TRBJ1-1 | TRBV28 | CASSTGGLNTEAFF
TRBJ2-1 | TRBV19 | CASTQVPYSSNEQFF
TRBJ2-5 | TRBV7-9 | CASSRSGTEETQYF
TRBJ2-3 | TRBV9 | CASSVQGPTDTQYF
TRBJ2-6 | TRBV2 | CAIPLGALGANVLTF
TRBJ2-2 | TRBV13 | CASSMGQGKGELFF
TRBJ2-3 | TRBV9 | CASSVGGSSTDTQYF
TRBJ1-5 | TRBV27 | CASGGASQPQHF
TRBJ1-1 | TRBV7-9 | CASSPPTRVLNTEAFF
TRBJ2-1 | TRBV27 | CASSLSGFPAGGNEQFF
TRBJ2-2 | TRBV10-1 | CASSSGSGRAGELFF
TRBJ2-2 | TRBV6-5 | CASSYLAAGELFF
TRBJ2-2 | TRBV6-6 | CARWTGVNTGELFF
TRBJ2-3 | TRBV9 | CASSLGTSGTSTDTQYF
TRBJ2-1 | TRBV7-3 | CASSLNAGAPPNEQFF
TRBJ2-7 | TRBV14 | CASSQVPGAAYEQYF
TRBJ1-2 | TRBV7-9 | CASSLGGAGGYTF
TRBJ2-7 | TRBV30 | CAWSAPGRSEQYF
TRBJ2-1 | TRBV6-5 | CASSYSGSSYNEQFF
TRBJ1-1 | TRBV27 | CASTGQGGGEAFF
TRBJ2-5 | TRBV27 | CASSQTRGLETQYF
TRBJ1-1 | TRBV16 | CASTERGDRGNTEAFF
TRBJ2-1 | TRBV28 | CASSPLAAWSYNEQFF
TRBJ2-3 | TRBV9 | CASSTSGTDTDTQYF
TRBJ2-1 | TRBV28 | CASSLSGSGGPKDEQFF
TRBJ2-5 | TRBV18 | CASSPPSGTQETQYF
TRBJ2-7 | TRBV5-4 | CASSLLAGGGHEQYF
TRBJ1-2 | TRBV5-6 | CASSFPRGSGYTF
TRBJ2-6 | TRBV2 | CASDPGSGANVLTF
TRBJ2-5 | TRBV27 | CASGLPLGQAQETQYF
TRBJ2-3 | TRBV28 | CASSPSGRADTQYF
TRBJ1-2 | TRBV7-2 | CASSFAGGNYGYTF
TRBJ1-1 | TRBV27 | CASSLSLGGNTEAFF
TRBJ1-2 | TRBV28 | CASGIGGLYGYTF
TRBJ2-5 | TRBV14 | CASSQASQTQYF
TRBJ2-1 | TRBV27 | CASSLLAGVRDEQFF